The sample holds many counts of the clone carrying this T cell receptor (beta chain). Specified time point: newly diagnosed GD, antithyroid drugs for less than 3 months. Researchers made the TCR library from RNA that was extracted from PBMCs. The data were obtained in a study of regulatory T cells in long-lasting Graves disease. J gave up 12 bases and V 4 bases, and 10 bases lay outside the gene matches. The CDR3 totals 15 residues. The germline V gene encodes CDR1 LGHDT and CDR2 YNNKEL (reference sequence). In building TCR beta libraries, iRepertoire HTBI primers were used together with Arm-PCR of CDR3 regions. Via MiXCR, TCRdb re-called the multiplex PCR reads, giving one row per CDR3 protein. This sample carries about 520,000 distinct CDR3 sequences, more than 10% of them seen once, and the ten largest clones take approximately 9.6%. These sequences were also reported in another study, on T cells in Graves' hyperthyroidism and ophthalmopathy. That investigation notes: Orbital computed tomography, thyroid ultrasound, serum thyroxine and TRAb, and clinical symptoms together informed the diagnoses.

This clonotype was sampled from a woman aged 25 to 39 with Graves disease. The chain is built from TRBV3-1 and TRBJ2-1, with TRBD2 identical over 12 bases. This material consisted of peripheral blood mononuclear cells (PBMCs), taken at new diagnosis, from a patient treated with antithyroid drugs. The CDR3 DNA reads as TGTGCCAGCAGCCTCGGACTAGCGGGATCCGTAGCGCAGTTCTTC. It is translated as CASSLGLAGSVAQFF.